This T cell receptor (beta chain) appears in the sequencing data of a study of T cells in Graves' hyperthyroidism and ophthalmopathy. In the study overall: Staff took peripheral blood when the initial diagnosis was made, before any treatment began.

This clonotype was counted ten times or more. Amplified TCR beta CDR3 regions came from RNA transcripts. The TCR CDR3 first-round RT-PCR relied on the HTBI primer set. Using its own MiXCR run on the multiplex PCR reads, TCRdb lists one record per CDR3 protein. The table records approximately 600,000 distinct CDR3 sequences, roughly 16% of them present only once. Trimming shortened V by 4 bases and J by 4 bases, and 12 bases separated the two germline ends. The CDR3 length is 14 residues. Germline loops: CDR1 SGHVS, CDR2 FQNEAQ. The sequence came from a woman under 40 with Graves' hyperthyroidism. What was sequenced was blood. The J gene is TRBJ2-3, the V gene TRBV7-8; D assignment may be TRBD1 or TRBD2 (7 bases each). The CDR3 protein is CASSSRGGPDTQYF. CDR3 in DNA: TGTGCCAGCAGCTCCAGGGGGGGGCCAGATACGCAGTATTTT.